This is a list of T cell receptor beta chains from one sample in a study of cytomegalovirus exposure and HLA in healthy donors. Here immunoSEQ multiplex PCR was the method, and the copy in TCRdb shows in-frame clones only, minus some. The sample contains 250,000 to 400,000 clones, 70% to 90% of which appear only once. The sample comprised PBMCs. The receptors here all came from a man aged 25-45 years in good health and CMV-seronegative. The CDR3 runs from the conserved cysteine through the conserved F or W. D genes are given only for firm matches. The size entry is marked missing in some rows and otherwise reads once, few, many or a size class.

V	J	D	size	DNA	CDR3
TRBV29-1	TRBJ1-1	.	few	TGCAGCGTTGATCGGGGGACGTACACTGAAGCTTTCTTT	CSVDRGTYTEAFF
TRBV7-6	TRBJ1-5	TRBD1	.	TGTGCCAGCAGTCAGGGACAGGGAGGCAATCAGCCCCAGCATTTT	CASSQGQGGNQPQHF
TRBV4-2	TRBJ2-1	.	few	TGTGCCAGCAGCCCTAAAGGGAGTCTACTCTCCTACAATGAGCAGTTCTTC	CASSPKGSLLSYNEQFF
TRBV30	TRBJ2-2	.	.	TGTGCCTGGAACCAGGGGCCGCGGAACACCGGGGAGCTGTTTTTT	CAWNQGPRNTGELFF
TRBV7-8	TRBJ1-1	.	.	TGTGCCAGCAGCTTAGTTAGGGTGGCGGGGACTGAAGCTTTCTTT	CASSLVRVAGTEAFF
TRBV2	TRBJ2-1	.	.	TGTGCCAGCAGTGGGACAGGAGGGGGTTGGGAGTTCTTC	CASSGTGGGWEFF
TRBV4-3	TRBJ1-1	.	once	TGCGCCAGCAGCTATGGACATACTTACACTGAAGCTTTCTTT	CASSYGHTYTEAFF
TRBV11-2	TRBJ2-5	.	.	TGTGCCTCAGGCGGGGAGACCCAGTACTTC	CASGGETQYF
TRBV7-9	TRBJ1-2	.	.	TGTGCCAGCAGCTTAGGCCAGGTCTGGAACTATGGCTACACCTTC	CASSLGQVWNYGYTF
TRBV11-2	TRBJ1-3	.	.	TGTGCCAGCAGCCTGGGACACGGAAACACCATATATTTT	CASSLGHGNTIYF
TRBV7-9	TRBJ2-5	TRBD2	.	TGTGCCAGCAGCCTTGAACTAGCGGGGGGGCAGACCCAGTACTTC	CASSLELAGGQTQYF
TRBV7-9	TRBJ2-7	TRBD2	.	TGTGCCAGCAGCTTAGAGCGGGGCTTCTACGAGCAGTACTTC	CASSLERGFYEQYF
TRBV6-6	TRBJ1-2	.	.	TGTGCCAGCCATCAGGCTTTCTATGGCTACACCTTC	CASHQAFYGYTF
TRBV7-2	TRBJ2-5	.	.	TGTGCCAGCAGCTTAGCCTCGGTAGCTCCCCGCCAAGAGACCCAGTACTTC	CASSLASVAPRQETQYF
TRBV5-1	TRBJ1-2	TRBD1	few	TGCGCCAGCAGCTTACAGGGGGAAGTCGGCTACACCTTC	CASSLQGEVGYTF
TRBV4-3	TRBJ1-2	.	.	TGCGCCAGCAGCCAAGCGCCTGTGGGCAGCTGGGGCTACACCTTC	CASSQAPVGSWGYTF
TRBV27	TRBJ2-5	TRBD2	.	TGTGCCAGCAGTAGTCTAGCGGGGGGTGAGACCCAGTACTTC	CASSSLAGGETQYF
TRBV7-2	TRBJ2-2	.	.	TGTGCCAGCAGCTTCATGGACACTCCGAACACCGGGGAGCTGTTTTTT	CASSFMDTPNTGELFF
TRBV7-2	TRBJ1-2	.	.	TGTGCCAGCAGCTTACCCCCGGGGGTGCTTCCCCAAGACTACACCTTC	CASSLPPGVLPQDYTF
TRBV5-6	TRBJ1-1	.	.	TGTGCCAGCAGCACGTGGACAGCCCACACTGAAGCTTTCTTT	CASSTWTAHTEAFF
TRBV7-2	TRBJ2-2	.	once	TGTGCCAGCAGCCCACAGGGTGTAAGGGAGCTGTTTTTT	CASSPQGVRELFF
TRBV11-2	TRBJ1-2	TRBD1	many	TGTGCCAGCAGCTTAGACGGGGGACAGGGAACCTATGGCTACACCTTC	CASSLDGGQGTYGYTF
TRBV15	TRBJ2-5	TRBD1	.	TGTGCCACCAGCCGACAGGGGTGGTACCAAGAGACCCAGTACTTC	CATSRQGWYQETQYF
TRBV29-1	TRBJ2-1	TRBD2	.	TGCAGCGTTGAAGAGACGCGGGGGGTCTCAGGGAATGAGCAGTTCTTC	CSVEETRGVSGNEQFF